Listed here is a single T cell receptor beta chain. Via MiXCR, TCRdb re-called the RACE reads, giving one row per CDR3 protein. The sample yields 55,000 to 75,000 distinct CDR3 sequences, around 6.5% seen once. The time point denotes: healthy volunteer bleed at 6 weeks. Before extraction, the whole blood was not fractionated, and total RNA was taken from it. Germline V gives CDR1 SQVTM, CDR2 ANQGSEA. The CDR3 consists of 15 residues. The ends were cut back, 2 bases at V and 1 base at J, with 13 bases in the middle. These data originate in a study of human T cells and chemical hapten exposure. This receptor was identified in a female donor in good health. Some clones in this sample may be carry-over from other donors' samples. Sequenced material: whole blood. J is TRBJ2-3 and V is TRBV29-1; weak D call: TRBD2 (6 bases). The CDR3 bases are TGCAGCGTTGAAAGACAGTCGGGAGGCACAGATACGCAGTATTTT. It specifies CSVERQSGGTDTQYF.